One sample yielded the 30 T cell receptor beta chains listed below, sequenced in a study of blood T cell repertoires in COVID-19 (dated by TCRdb to between 2020 and 2021). Library construction relied on the immunoSEQ multiplex PCR assay. TCRdb obtained this table from immuneACCESS and retained in-frame rearrangements with V and J assigned. These tables miss some clones; where compared with another copy, unresolved V genes account for less than half of the shortfall, and the remainder is unexplained. The sample data list just over 300,000 clones, and around nine tenths of these were observed just once. The biggest ten clones account for 9.5% of the sample. Sample: PBMCs or T cells enriched from blood (not recorded which). Source of these receptors: a woman in her 40s who had recovered from COVID-19.

The chain joins TRBV4-1 to TRBJ1-2; D ambiguous. This CDR3 spans 15 amino acids. CDR1 is MGHRA and CDR2 is YSYEKL in the germline V gene. The ends were cut back, 0 bases at V and 2 bases at J, with 10 bases in the middle. The CDR3 nucleotides are TGCGCCAGCAGCCAAGAAAGCGCAGCCAACTATGGCTACACCTTC. It codes for CASSQESAANYGYTF.

The rearrangement links TRBV18 to TRBJ2-5; D unresolved. CDR1 and CDR2 from the germline V gene are KGHSH and LQKENI. This CDR3 is 15 amino acids long. Trimming removed 0 bases from V and 1 base from J, with 9 bases in between. The CDR3 here is CASSPPVNSQETQYF. As DNA, the CDR3 is TGTGCCAGCTCACCACCGGTCAACAGCCAAGAGACCCAGTACTTC.

V gene TRBV2 combines with J gene TRBJ1-1; no clear D. V was pared by 2 bases and J by 1 base, with 8 bases between. This CDR3 has 14 residues. CDR1 is SNHLY and CDR2 is FYNNEI in the germline V gene. CDR3 sequence: CASSELRGNTEAFF. The CDR3 nucleotides are TGTGCCAGCAGTGAACTACGGGGGAACACTGAAGCTTTCTTT.

V usage is TRBV7-3 and J usage is TRBJ2-3; 10 bases are a match to TRBD2. The J segment lost 1 base and the V segment lost 3 bases, leaving 10 bases of the junction unmatched. Per the germline V gene, CDR1 is SGHTA and CDR2 is FQGTGA. The CDR3 totals 18 residues. The DNA of the CDR3 is TGTGCCAGCAGCTTTACTAGCGGGAATAAACCACGCACAGATACGCAGTATTTT. It specifies CASSFTSGNKPRTDTQYF.

This chain uses TRBV5-1 with TRBJ2-1, with 7 bases that match TRBD2. V dropped 2 bases and J dropped 2; count of bases not matched to a gene: 1. The CDR3 length is 14 residues. Germline CDR1 reads SGHRS; CDR2 reads YFSETQ. The CDR3 DNA reads as TGCGCCAGCAGCTTCAGCGGGACCTACAATGAGCAGTTCTTC. This translates into CASSFSGTYNEQFF.

J is TRBJ2-1 and V is TRBV6-5; D not certain. CDR3 length equals 16 residues. Trimming pared 0 bases from V and 1 base from J, leaving 10 bases between. The V gene's germline CDR1 is MNHEY and CDR2 SVGAGI. The CDR3: CASSYSYSGSYNEQFF. CDR3 in DNA: TGTGCCAGCAGTTACTCCTATTCGGGTTCCTACAATGAGCAGTTCTTC.

The genes are TRBV24-1 and TRBJ2-7; 8 bases match TRBD1. Germline V CDR1 and CDR2: KGHDR, SFDVKD. CDR3 length: 12 residues. V dropped 7 bases and J dropped 6; count of bases not matched to a gene: 4. This chain's CDR3 is CATSWTGTEQYF. CDR3 in DNA: TGTGCCACCAGCTGGACAGGGACCGAGCAGTACTTC.

This clone has just one count. The chain joins TRBV19 to TRBJ2-7, with 9 bases identical to TRBD2. V gave up 1 base and J gave up 0 bases; unmatched junction bases: 1. CDR3 size: 15 residues. CDR1 LNHDA and CDR2 SQIVND come from the germline V gene (reference sequence). The CDR3 loop reads CASSIATSGSYEQYF. The DNA of the CDR3 is TGTGCCAGTAGTATAGCGACTAGCGGCTCCTACGAGCAGTACTTC.

The chain recombines TRBV5-6 with TRBJ2-5; 7 nucleotides align to TRBD1. The V segment lost 3 bases and the J segment 3 bases; nucleotides outside the gene matches: 14. CDR1 and CDR2 (germline): SGHDT, YYEEEE. The CDR3 spans 17 residues. CDR3 bases: TGTGCCAGCAGCTCCAGCCTCGGGACAGAGAAAAAAGAGACCCAGTACTTC. Residues: CASSSSLGTEKKETQYF.

The rearrangement links TRBV11-3 to TRBJ1-6; 8 nucleotides agree with TRBD1. The CDR3 consists of 14 residues. The germline V gene encodes CDR1 SGHNT and CDR2 YENEEA. V shed 9 bases, J shed 2 bases, and the junction held 3 bases outside the gene matches. The DNA for the CDR3 is TGTGCCAGACTGGACAGGGCCTATAATTCACCCCTCCACTTT. Protein product: CARLDRAYNSPLHF. The full variable domain, rest sourced from reference TRBV11-3 and TRBJ1-6, is EAGVVQSPRYKIIEKKQPVAFWCNPISGHNTLYWYLQNLGQGPELLIRYENEEAVDDSQLPKDRFSAERLKGVDSTLKIQPAELGDSAVYLCARLDRAYNSPLHFGNGTRLTVT.

This chain connects TRBV24-1 to TRBJ2-7; possibly TRBD2 for D (6 bases). Germline CDR1 and CDR2: KGHDR and SFDVKD. The CDR3 runs to 16 residues. Trimming removed 2 bases from V and 1 base from J, with 14 bases in between. This chain's CDR3 is CATSDSPSGGSYEQYF. The DNA for the CDR3 is TGTGCCACCAGTGATTCACCAAGCGGAGGGTCCTACGAGCAGTACTTC.

This chain's CDR3 is CASSKAPPQGASGYTF. CDR3 coding DNA: TGTGCCAGCAGCAAAGCTCCCCCGCAGGGGGCTAGTGGCTACACCTTC. The gene calls are TRBV21-1 and TRBJ1-2; TRBD1 is taken as the D call from the table, unchecked against the DNA. TRBV21-1 is listed as a pseudogene. The CDR3 sequence is 16 residues long.

This clone was found once. The chain recombines TRBV11-2 with TRBJ1-1; D gene unclear. The CDR3 runs to 16 residues. CDR1 is SGHAT, CDR2 FQNNGV, per germline. Between the trimmed V and J ends, which lost 1 base and 4 bases, there was a span of 16 bases. The CDR3 sequence is CASSLVFSVESTEAFF. CDR3 sequence (DNA): TGTGCCAGCAGCTTAGTCTTCTCGGTCGAGAGCACTGAAGCTTTCTTT. The full variable domain, in which reference TRBV11-2 and TRBJ1-1 provide the parts outside the CDR3, is EAGVAQSPRYKIIEKRQSVAFWCNPISGHATLYWYQQILGQGPKLLIQFQNNGVVDDSQLPKDRFSAERLKGVDSTLKIQPAKLEDSAVYLCASSLVFSVESTEAFFGQGTRLTVV.

V is TRBV3-1 (or the pseudogene TRBV3-2) and J is TRBJ1-4; D may be TRBD1 (6 bases). The CDR3 consists of 16 residues. Germline V gene lookup returns CDR1 LGHDT and CDR2 YNNKEL (reference sequence). Trimming cost V 5 bases and J 8 bases, with 21 bases left between them. CDR3 amino acids: CASSSQGPGVSEKLFF. The CDR3 DNA is TGTGCCAGCAGCTCCCAAGGGCCAGGGGTAAGCGAAAAACTGTTTTTT.

The chain carries TRBV12-5 and TRBJ2-3, with 9 bases fitting TRBD2. This CDR3 contains 19 residues. Trimming at V came to 0 bases and at J to 5 bases, leaving 15 bases not matched to a gene. Germline assignment: CDR1 LGHNT and CDR2 FRNRAP. The CDR3 sequence is CASGLVPRDSGRGGDTQYF. The CDR3 DNA reads TGTGCTAGTGGTTTGGTACCCAGGGATAGCGGGAGAGGAGGAGATACGCAGTATTTT.

This clone was recorded once. The chain links TRBV3-1 (or the pseudogene TRBV3-2) to TRBJ1-6; 7 bases fit TRBD1. The CDR3 consists of 16 residues. Looked up from germline, CDR1 is LGHDT and CDR2 is YNNKEL (reference sequence). V was clipped by 5 bases and J by 7 bases; unmatched bases: 11. CDR3 residues: CASSARTGPKNSPLHF. The CDR3 DNA follows: TGTGCCAGCAGCGCCAGGACAGGTCCTAAGAATTCACCCCTCCACTTT.

J is TRBJ1-4 and V is TRBV5-1, with 8 bases identical to TRBD1. V dropped 0 bases and J dropped 3; count of bases not matched to a gene: 4. Germline V lookup: CDR1 SGHRS, CDR2 YFSETQ. CDR3 length: 16 residues. The CDR3, as DNA: TGCGCCAGCAGCTTGGGTCAGGGGGCATCTAATGAAAAACTGTTTTTT. Translating gives CASSLGQGASNEKLFF.

DNA of the CDR3: TGTGCCAGCAGTCCGGGACAGGGGTTCGATGAGCAGTTCTTC. Its translation is CASSPGQGFDEQFF. The chain has TRBV19 and TRBJ2-1; TRBD1 matches at 10 bases. J was trimmed by 8 bases and V by 9 bases; bases with no gene match: 10. Germline V gene sequence: CDR1 LNHDA, CDR2 SQIVND (reference sequence). The CDR3 totals 14 residues.

This chain uses TRBV19 with TRBJ2-2, with a tentative D call TRBD2 (6 bases). Germline-derived CDR1 and CDR2 are LNHDA and SQIVND (reference sequence). Trimming removed 3 bases from V and 9 bases from J, with 17 bases in between. CDR3 length equals 15 residues. The DNA of the CDR3 is TGTGCCAGTAGTATGGTCGGGGGTTATTCTAGGGAGCTGTTTTTT. It is translated as CASSMVGGYSRELFF.

The genes are TRBV9 and TRBJ2-2; 8 bases agree with TRBD2. CDR1 SGDLS and CDR2 YYNGEE come from the germline V gene. V was clipped by 2 bases and J by 6 bases; unmatched bases: 6. The CDR3 is 15 amino acids. CDR3: CASSVAGGVPGELFF. The CDR3 nucleotides are TGTGCCAGCAGCGTTGCGGGGGGAGTTCCCGGGGAGCTGTTTTTT.

The sample holds one count of this clone. The chain is built from TRBV7-2 and TRBJ2-2; TRBD2 matches 11 bases. Germline CDR1 SGHTA, CDR2 FQGNSA. The junction had 5 bases not matched to a gene; V was cut back by 5 bases and J by 3 bases. This CDR3 region has 16 residues. CDR3 residues: CASSTTSGSDTGELFF. In nucleotides, the CDR3 is TGTGCCAGCAGCACCACTAGCGGGAGTGACACCGGGGAGCTGTTTTTT. The full variable domain, with the rest looked up from reference TRBV7-2 and TRBJ2-2, is GAGVSQSPSNKVTEKGKDVELRCDPISGHTALYWYRQSLGQGLEFLIYFQGNSAPDKSGLPSDRFSAERTGGSVSTLTIQRTQQEDSAVYLCASSTTSGSDTGELFFGEGSRLTVL.

The chain joins TRBV28 to TRBJ1-5, with a weak D call TRBD1 (6 bases). The CDR3 sequence is 14 residues long. Trimming took 10 bases from V and 2 from J, leaving 15 bases between them. Per the germline V gene, CDR1 is MDHEN and CDR2 is SYDVKM. CDR3 region: CATRRGNGNQPQHF. The CDR3 DNA reads as TGTGCCACCAGGAGGGGGAATGGCAATCAGCCCCAGCATTTT.

The chain uses TRBV18 and TRBJ2-3, with D possibly TRBD1 on 6 matching bases. The CDR3 runs to 15 residues. V was pared by 2 bases and J by 0 bases, with 9 bases between. The V gene's germline CDR1 is KGHSH and CDR2 LQKENI. The CDR3 DNA reads as TGTGCCAGCTCACCAGGACAGCGAAGCACAGATACGCAGTATTTT. Translated: CASSPGQRSTDTQYF. Looking up the rest from reference TRBV18 and TRBJ2-3 gives the full variable domain: NAGVMQNPRHLVRRRGQEARLRCSPMKGHSHVYWYRQLPEEGLKFMVYLQKENIIDESGMPKERFSAEFPKEGPSILRIQQVVRGDSAAYFCASSPGQRSTDTQYFGPGTRLTVL.

This chain links TRBV7-3 with TRBJ2-3; 7 bases map to TRBD2. V lost 5 bases to trimming and J lost 4 bases; unmatched junction nucleotides: 6. Germline lookup yields CDR1 SGHTA and CDR2 FQGTGA. CDR3 length equals 14 residues. The CDR3 DNA sequence: TGTGCCAGCAGCCCGCAGCGGGGCGCAGATACGCAGTATTTT. Protein product: CASSPQRGADTQYF.

Concerning this clone: The junction differs from germline at one of its ends, possibly a read error. This rearrangement joins TRBV19 to TRBJ1-4, with 8 bases that match TRBD1. This CDR3 has 13 amino acids. CDR1 is LNHDA and CDR2 is SQIVND in the germline V gene (reference sequence). This CDR3 is CASSLDRGGKLFF. Written as DNA, the CDR3 is TGTGCCAGTAGTTTAGACAGGGGCGGGAAACTGTTTTTT.

The rearrangement uses TRBV7-2 and TRBJ2-7; D unclear. Trimming shortened V by 5 bases and J by 0 bases, and 14 bases separated the two germline ends. Germline CDR1 SGHTA, CDR2 FQGNSA. The CDR3 is made up of 15 amino acids. CDR3 region: CASSPRGESSYEQYF. The DNA for the CDR3 is TGTGCCAGCAGCCCTAGAGGCGAAAGCTCCTACGAGCAGTACTTC. The full variable domain, in which reference TRBV7-2 and TRBJ2-7 provide the parts outside the CDR3, is GAGVSQSPSNKVTEKGKDVELRCDPISGHTALYWYRQSLGQGLEFLIYFQGNSAPDKSGLPSDRFSAERTGGSVSTLTIQRTQQEDSAVYLCASSPRGESSYEQYFGPGTRLTVT.

This clone was recorded a few times. The chain employs TRBV5-4 and TRBJ2-1, with D maybe TRBD1 (6 bases). From germline, CDR1 is SGHNT and CDR2 YYREEE (reference sequence). V lost 3 bases and J 6 bases, leaving 7 bases between the germline ends. The CDR3 has 12 amino acids. The CDR3 DNA sequence: TGTGCCAGCAGCTCGGACAGCAATGAGCAGTTCTTC. It specifies CASSSDSNEQFF.

This chain joins TRBV11-2 and TRBJ2-7; D gene ambiguous. This CDR3 comprises 13 residues. The V end was cut by 0 bases, the J end by 1 base, with 4 bases between. Germline assignment: CDR1 SGHAT and CDR2 FQNNGV. Written as DNA, the CDR3 is TGTGCCAGCAGCTTAGAACGGTCCTACGAGCAGTACTTC. Its translation: CASSLERSYEQYF.

The J gene is TRBJ2-1, the V gene TRBV30; D is perhaps TRBD1 (7 bases). This CDR3 region has 19 residues. V was shortened by 0 bases and J by 4 bases, with 25 bases between the two germline ends. The germline V gene has CDR1 GTSNPN and CDR2 SVGIG (reference sequence). CDR3 loop: CAWSVDREEWVNWYNEQFF. CDR3 nucleotide sequence: TGTGCCTGGAGTGTTGACAGGGAGGAATGGGTGAACTGGTACAATGAGCAGTTCTTC.

This rearrangement joins TRBV4-3 to TRBJ2-5; perhaps TRBD2 as D (6 bases). The ends were cut back, 0 bases at V and 9 bases at J, with 11 bases in the middle. CDR1 is LGHNA and CDR2 is YSLEER in the germline V gene. CDR3 length: 13 residues. CDR3 DNA sequence: TGCGCCAGCAGCCAAGAGCCGGGACTCCCCCAGTACTTC. Its translation: CASSQEPGLPQYF.